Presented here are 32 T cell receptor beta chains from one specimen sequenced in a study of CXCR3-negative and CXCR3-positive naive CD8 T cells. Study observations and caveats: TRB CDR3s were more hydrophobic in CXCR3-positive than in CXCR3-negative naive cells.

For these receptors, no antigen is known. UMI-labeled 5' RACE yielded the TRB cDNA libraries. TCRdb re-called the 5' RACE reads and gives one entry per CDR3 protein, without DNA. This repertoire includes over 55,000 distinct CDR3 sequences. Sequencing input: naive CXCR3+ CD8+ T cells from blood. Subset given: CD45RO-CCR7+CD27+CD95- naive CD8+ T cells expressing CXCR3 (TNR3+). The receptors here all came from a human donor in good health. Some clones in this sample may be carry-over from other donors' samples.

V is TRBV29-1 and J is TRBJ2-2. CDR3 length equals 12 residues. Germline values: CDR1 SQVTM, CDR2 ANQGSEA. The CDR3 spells CSVGAETGELFF.

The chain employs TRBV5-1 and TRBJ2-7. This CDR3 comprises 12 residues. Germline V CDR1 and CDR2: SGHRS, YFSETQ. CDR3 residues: CASSLFGHEQYF.

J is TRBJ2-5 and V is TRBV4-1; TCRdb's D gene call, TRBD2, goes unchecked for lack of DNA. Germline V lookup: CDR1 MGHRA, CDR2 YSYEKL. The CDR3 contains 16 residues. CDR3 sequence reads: CASSQEGGRNQETQYF.

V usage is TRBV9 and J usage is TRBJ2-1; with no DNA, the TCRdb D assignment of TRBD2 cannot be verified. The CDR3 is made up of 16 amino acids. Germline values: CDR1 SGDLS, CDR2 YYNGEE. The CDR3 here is CASSGGVRGPSNEQFF.

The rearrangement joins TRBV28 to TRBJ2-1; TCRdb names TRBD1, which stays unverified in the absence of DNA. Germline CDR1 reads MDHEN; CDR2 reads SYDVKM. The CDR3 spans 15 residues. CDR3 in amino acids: CASRVRGEAYNEQFF.

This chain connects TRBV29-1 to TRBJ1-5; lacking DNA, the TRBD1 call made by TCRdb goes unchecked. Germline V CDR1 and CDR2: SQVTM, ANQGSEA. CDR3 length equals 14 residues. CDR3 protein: CSVGTGYGNQPQHF.

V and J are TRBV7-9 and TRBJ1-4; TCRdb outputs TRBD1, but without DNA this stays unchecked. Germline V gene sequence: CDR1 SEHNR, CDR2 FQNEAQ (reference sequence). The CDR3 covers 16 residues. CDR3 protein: CASTRTGGSIGEKLFF.

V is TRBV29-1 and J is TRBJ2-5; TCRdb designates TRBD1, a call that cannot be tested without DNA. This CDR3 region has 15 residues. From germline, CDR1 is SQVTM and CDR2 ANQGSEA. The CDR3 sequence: CSVEATGAREETQYF.

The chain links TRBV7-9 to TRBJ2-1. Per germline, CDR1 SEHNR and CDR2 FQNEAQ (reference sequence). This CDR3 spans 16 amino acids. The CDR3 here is CASSLVSAANFYDQFF.

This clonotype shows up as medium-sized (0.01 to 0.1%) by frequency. CDR3 sequence reads: CASSSPPGEQYF. The rearrangement links TRBV6-2 or TRBV6-3 to TRBJ2-7; TCRdb picks TRBD1, but there is no DNA to check that call. Germline V gene lookup returns CDR1 MNHEY and CDR2 SVGEGT. The CDR3 sequence is 12 residues long.

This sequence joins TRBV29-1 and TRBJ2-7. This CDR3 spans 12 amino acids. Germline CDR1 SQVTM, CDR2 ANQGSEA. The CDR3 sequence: CSVPGNSYEQYF.

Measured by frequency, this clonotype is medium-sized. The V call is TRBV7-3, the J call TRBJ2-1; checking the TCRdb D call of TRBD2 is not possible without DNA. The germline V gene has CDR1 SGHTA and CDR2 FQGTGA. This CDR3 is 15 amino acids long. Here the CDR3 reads CASSQGLAGNNEQFF.

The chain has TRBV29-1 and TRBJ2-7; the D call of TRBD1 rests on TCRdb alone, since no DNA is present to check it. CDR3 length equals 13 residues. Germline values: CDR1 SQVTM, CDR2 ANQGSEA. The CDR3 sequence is CSARDRISYEQYF.

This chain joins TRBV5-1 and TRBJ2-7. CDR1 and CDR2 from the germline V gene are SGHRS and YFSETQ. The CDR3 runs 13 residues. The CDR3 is CASSLDGDYEQYF.

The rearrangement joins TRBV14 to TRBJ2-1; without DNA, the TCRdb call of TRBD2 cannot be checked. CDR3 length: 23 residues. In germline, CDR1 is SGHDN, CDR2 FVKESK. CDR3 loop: CASSQNPLPEGPRPFNAYNEQFF.

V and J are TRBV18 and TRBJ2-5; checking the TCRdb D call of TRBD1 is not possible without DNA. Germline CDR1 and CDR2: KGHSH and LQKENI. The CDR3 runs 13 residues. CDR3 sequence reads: CASSLDREETQYF. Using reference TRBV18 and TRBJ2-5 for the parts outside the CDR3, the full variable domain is NAGVMQNPRHLVRRRGQEARLRCSPMKGHSHVYWYRQLPEEGLKFMVYLQKENIIDESGMPKERFSAEFPKEGPSILRIQQVVRGDSAAYFCASSLDREETQYFGPGTRLLVL.

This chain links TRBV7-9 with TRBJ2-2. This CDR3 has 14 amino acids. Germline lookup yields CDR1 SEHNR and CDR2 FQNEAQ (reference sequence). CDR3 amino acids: CASSLGPRSGELFF.

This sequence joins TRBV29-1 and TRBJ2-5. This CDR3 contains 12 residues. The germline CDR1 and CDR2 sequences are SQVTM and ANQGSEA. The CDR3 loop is CSVGGNQETQYF.

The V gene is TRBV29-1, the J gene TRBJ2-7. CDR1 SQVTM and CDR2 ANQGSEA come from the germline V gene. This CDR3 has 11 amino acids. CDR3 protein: CSVADPVEQYF.

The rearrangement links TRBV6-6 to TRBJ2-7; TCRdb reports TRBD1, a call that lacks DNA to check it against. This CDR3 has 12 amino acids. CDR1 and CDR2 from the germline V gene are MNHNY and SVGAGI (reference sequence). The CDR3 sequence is CASSPGPHEQYF.

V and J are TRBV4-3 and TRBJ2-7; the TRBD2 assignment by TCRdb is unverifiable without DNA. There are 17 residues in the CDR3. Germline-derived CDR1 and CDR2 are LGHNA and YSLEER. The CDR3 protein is CASSPGTSGGASYEQYF.

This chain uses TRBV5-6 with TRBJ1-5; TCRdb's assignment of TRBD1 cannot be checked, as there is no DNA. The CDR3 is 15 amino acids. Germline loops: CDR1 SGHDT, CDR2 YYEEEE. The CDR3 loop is CASSLVGDSNQPQHF.

The CDR3 is CSARGASRRTEAFF. The V gene is TRBV20-1, the J gene TRBJ1-1. Germline CDR1 and CDR2: DFQATT and SNEGSKA (reference sequence). CDR3 length: 14 residues.

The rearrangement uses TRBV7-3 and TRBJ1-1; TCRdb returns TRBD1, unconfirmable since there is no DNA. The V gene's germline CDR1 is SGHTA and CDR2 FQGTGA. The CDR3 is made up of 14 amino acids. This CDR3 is CASSSRTGDTEAFF.

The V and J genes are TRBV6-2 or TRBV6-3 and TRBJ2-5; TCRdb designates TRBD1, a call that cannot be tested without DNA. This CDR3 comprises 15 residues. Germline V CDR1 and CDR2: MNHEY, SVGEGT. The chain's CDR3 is CASSLWGQHQETQYF.

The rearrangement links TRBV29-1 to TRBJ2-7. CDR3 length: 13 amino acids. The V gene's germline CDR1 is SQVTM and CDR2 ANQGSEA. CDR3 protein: CSVFGQDSYEQYF.

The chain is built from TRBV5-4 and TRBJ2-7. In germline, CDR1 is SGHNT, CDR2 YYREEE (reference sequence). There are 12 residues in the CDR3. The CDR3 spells CASSLVGSEQYF.

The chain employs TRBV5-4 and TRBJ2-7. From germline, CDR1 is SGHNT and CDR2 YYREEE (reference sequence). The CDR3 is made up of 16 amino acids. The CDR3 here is CASSWGTASGDHEQYF.

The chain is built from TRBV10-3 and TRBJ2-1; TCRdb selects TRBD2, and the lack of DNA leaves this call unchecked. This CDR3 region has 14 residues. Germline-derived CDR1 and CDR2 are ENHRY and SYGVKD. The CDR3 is CAISELEFYNEQFF.

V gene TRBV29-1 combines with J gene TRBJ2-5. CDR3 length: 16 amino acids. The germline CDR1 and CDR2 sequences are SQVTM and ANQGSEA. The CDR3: CSVEIVNPQYQETQYF.

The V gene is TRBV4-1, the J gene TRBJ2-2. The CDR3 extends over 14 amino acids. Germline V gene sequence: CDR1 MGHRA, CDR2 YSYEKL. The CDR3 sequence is CASSQEWDFGELFF.

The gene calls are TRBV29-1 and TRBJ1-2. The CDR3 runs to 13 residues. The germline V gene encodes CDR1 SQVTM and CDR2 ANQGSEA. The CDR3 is CSVDSGGNYGYTF. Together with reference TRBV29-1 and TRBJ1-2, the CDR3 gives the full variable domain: SAVISQKPSRDICQRGTSLTIQCQVDSQVTMMFWYRQQPGQSLTLIATANQGSEATYESGFVIDKFPISRPNLTFSTLTVSNMSPEDSSIYLCSVDSGGNYGYTFGSGTRLTVV.